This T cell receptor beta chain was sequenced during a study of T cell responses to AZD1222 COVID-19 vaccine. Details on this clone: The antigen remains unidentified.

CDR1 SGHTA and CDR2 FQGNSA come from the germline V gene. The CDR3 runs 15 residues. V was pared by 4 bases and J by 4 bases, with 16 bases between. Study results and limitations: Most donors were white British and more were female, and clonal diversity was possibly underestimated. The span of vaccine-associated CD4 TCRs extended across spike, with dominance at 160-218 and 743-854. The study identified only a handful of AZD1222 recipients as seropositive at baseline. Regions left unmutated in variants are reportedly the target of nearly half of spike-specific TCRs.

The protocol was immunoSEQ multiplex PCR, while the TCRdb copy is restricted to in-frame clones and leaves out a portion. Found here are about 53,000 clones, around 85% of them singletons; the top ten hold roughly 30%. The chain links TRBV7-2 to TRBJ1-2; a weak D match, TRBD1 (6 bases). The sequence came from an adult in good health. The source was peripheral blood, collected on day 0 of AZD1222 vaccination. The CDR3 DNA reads TGTGCCAGCAGCTCCGCCAGGGGACCGAGCTATGGCTACACCTTC. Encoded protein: CASSSARGPSYGYTF. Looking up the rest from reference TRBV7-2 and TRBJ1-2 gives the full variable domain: GAGVSQSPSNKVTEKGKDVELRCDPISGHTALYWYRQSLGQGLEFLIYFQGNSAPDKSGLPSDRFSAERTGGSVSTLTIQRTQQEDSAVYLCASSSARGPSYGYTFGSGTRLTVV.